A selection of T cell receptor beta chains follows, all from one sample in a study of cytomegalovirus exposure and HLA in healthy donors. Only in-frame clones appear in the TCRdb table, and some are missing; sequencing was by immunoSEQ multiplex PCR. The sample lists 98,000 or so clones; over 75% were seen once. Source material: PBMCs. These receptor sequences come from a woman in her late teens or twenties in good health and CMV-seropositive. Each CDR3 is given with its conserved first and last residue. A D gene is named only where the DNA matches it firmly. Size tells how often a clone was seen (once, few, many) or the class of an expanded clone, and some rows leave it out.

length,D,V,J,size,DNA,CDR3
14,.,TRBV6-5,TRBJ1-2,.,TGTGCCAGCAGTTACTCAGACAGCACCAATGGCTACACCTTC,CASSYSDSTNGYTF
14,TRBD1,TRBV4-1,TRBJ2-3,.,TGCGCCAGCAGCCAAGACGACAGGGAAGTTACGCAGTATTTT,CASSQDDREVTQYF
16,.,TRBV7-2,TRBJ2-7,.,TGTGCCAGCAGCCTTCTAGGGGGAGGGCTGTCCTACGAGCAGTACTTC,CASSLLGGGLSYEQYF
14,TRBD1,TRBV6-6,TRBJ2-5,.,TGTGCCAGCAGTTATACCGGGACAGAAGAGACCCAGTACTTC,CASSYTGTEETQYF
17,TRBD1,TRBV5-6,TRBJ2-7,.,TGTGCCAGCAGCTTCGAGCAGGGGGCATTCGCGTCCTACGAGCAGTACTTC,CASSFEQGAFASYEQYF
14,TRBD2,TRBV2,TRBJ2-3,.,TGTGCCAGCACTAGCGGGAGAGGTACAGATACGCAGTATTTT,CASTSGRGTDTQYF
15,.,TRBV28,TRBJ2-3,.,TGTGCCAGCAGTTGGGGCAGCTCAAGCACAGATACGCAGTATTTT,CASSWGSSSTDTQYF
11,.,TRBV30,TRBJ2-7,.,TGTGCCTGGACTAGCGACTACGAGCAGTACTTC,CAWTSDYEQYF
18,TRBD2,TRBV5-1,TRBJ2-5,once,TGCGCCAGCAGCTTGGGTTCGATTGGGACTAGCGGGTTTGAGACCCAGTACTTC,CASSLGSIGTSGFETQYF
13,.,TRBV21-1,TRBJ2-1,.,TGTGCCAGCAGCATGGGGAGGGACAATGAGCAGTTCTTC,CASSMGRDNEQFF
14,.,TRBV19,TRBJ2-5,.,TGTGCCAGTAGGTTGGAAGGGAGCCAAGAGACCCAGTACTTC,CASRLEGSQETQYF
15,.,TRBV5-8,TRBJ2-7,.,TGTGCCAGCAGCTTAGTGGCAGGTCCGTCCTACGAGCAGTACTTC,CASSLVAGPSYEQYF
15,.,TRBV4-2,TRBJ2-5,.,TGTGCCAGCAGCCATATACCGGGACATAAGGAGACCCAGTACTTC,CASSHIPGHKETQYF
17,.,TRBV13,TRBJ2-1,.,TGTGCCAGCAGCTTAGGCGAGGGTCTAAGCTCCTACAATGAGCAGTTCTTC,CASSLGEGLSSYNEQFF
14,TRBD2,TRBV5-6,TRBJ2-4,.,TGTGCCAGCAGCAAGGGACTAGCGGGAGGATCGGAGTACTTC,CASSKGLAGGSEYF
20,TRBD2,TRBV5-1,TRBJ2-3,.,TGCGCCAGCAGTTGGAGGGCGAGCGGGAGCCAAACTTCTAGCACAGATACGCAGTATTTT,CASSWRASGSQTSSTDTQYF
15,.,TRBV4-1,TRBJ2-7,once,TGCGCCAGCAGCCAAGGAGCAGGGCCCACCTACGAGCAGTACTTC,CASSQGAGPTYEQYF
16,TRBD1,TRBV6-5,TRBJ1-4,.,TGTGCCAGCAGTTATGAAAGCGGGACAGGGCATGAAAAACTGTTTTTT,CASSYESGTGHEKLFF
16,.,TRBV14,TRBJ2-7,.,TGTGCCAGCAGCCAGGCTCTCCGGGTCCCCCGAGGAGAGCAGTACTTC,CASSQALRVPRGEQYF
15,.,TRBV6-6,TRBJ2-5,.,TGTGCCAGCAGTAAGACTAGGACCCTCCAAGAGACCCAGTACTTC,CASSKTRTLQETQYF
13,TRBD1,TRBV4-2,TRBJ2-1,once,TGTGCCAGCAGTAAAACAGGGGCCGATGAGCAGTTCTTC,CASSKTGADEQFF
13,TRBD1,TRBV30,TRBJ2-4,.,TGTGCCTACTCAGGGACAGCGAAAAACATTCAGTACTTC,CAYSGTAKNIQYF
18,TRBD1,TRBV2,TRBJ2-2,.,TGTGCCAGCAGTGACCCCGACAGGGACGTTCAGGCCACCGGGGAGCTGTTTTTT,CASSDPDRDVQATGELFF